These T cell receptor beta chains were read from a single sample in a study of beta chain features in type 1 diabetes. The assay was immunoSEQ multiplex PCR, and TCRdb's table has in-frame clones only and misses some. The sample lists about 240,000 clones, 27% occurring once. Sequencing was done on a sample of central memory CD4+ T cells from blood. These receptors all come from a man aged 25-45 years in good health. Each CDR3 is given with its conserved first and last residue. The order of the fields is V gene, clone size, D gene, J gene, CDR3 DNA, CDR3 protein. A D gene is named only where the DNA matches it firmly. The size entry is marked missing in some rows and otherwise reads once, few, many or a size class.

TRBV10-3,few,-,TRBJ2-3,TGTGCCACCTCGTCGGGGGCTGGAGATACGCAGTATTTT,CATSSGAGDTQYF
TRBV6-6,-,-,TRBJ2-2,TGTGCCAGCACCCGCGGGTCAGTTCATAACACCGGGGAGCTGTTTTTT,CASTRGSVHNTGELFF
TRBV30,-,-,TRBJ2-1,TGTGCCTGGAGTGTAGGGATCCCCTTTGAGCAGTTCTTC,CAWSVGIPFEQFF
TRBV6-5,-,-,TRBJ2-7,TGTGCCAGCAGTTACCGGGCAACCTACGAGCAGTACTTC,CASSYRATYEQYF
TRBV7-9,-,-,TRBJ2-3,TGTGCCAGCAGCTTTCGACGGGACGTGCATTTT,CASSFRRDVHF
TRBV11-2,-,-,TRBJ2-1,TGTGCCAGCAGGCCCAGCCCGGGCTCTCCCCATGAGCAGTTCTTC,CASRPSPGSPHEQFF
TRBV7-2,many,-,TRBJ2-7,TGTGCCAGCAGCTTAGCGCCAAGCGGTTCCTACGAGCAGTACTTC,CASSLAPSGSYEQYF
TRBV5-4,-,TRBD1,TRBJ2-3,TGTGCCAGCAGCTTGGAGGGGGCGCCTACAGATACGCAGTATTTT,CASSLEGAPTDTQYF
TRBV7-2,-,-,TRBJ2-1,TGTGCCAGCAGCCCCACAGGGATGGGTGAGCAGTTCTTC,CASSPTGMGEQFF
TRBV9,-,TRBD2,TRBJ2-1,TGTGCCAGCAGCGTAGGCGCGTGGACTAGGGCCGTTGAGCAGTTCTTC,CASSVGAWTRAVEQFF
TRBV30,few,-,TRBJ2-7,TGTGCCTGGAGGCAGCAGCCTAACTACGAGCAGTACTTC,CAWRQQPNYEQYF
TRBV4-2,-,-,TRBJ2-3,TGTGCCAGCAGCCAAATGAGTCTCAGGGTGTCAGATACGCAGTATTTT,CASSQMSLRVSDTQYF
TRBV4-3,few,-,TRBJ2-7,TGCGCCAGCAGCCATTTTGGCGAGCAGTACTTC,CASSHFGEQYF
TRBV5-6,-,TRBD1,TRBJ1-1,TGTGCCAGCACCCCTTGGCGGACAGGGGGCACTGAAGCTTTCTTT,CASTPWRTGGTEAFF
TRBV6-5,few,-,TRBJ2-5,TGTGCCAGCAGCCTACAGGTTTTCGAGACCCAGTACTTC,CASSLQVFETQYF
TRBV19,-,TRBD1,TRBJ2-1,TGTGCCAGTACCCAGGGGGCCCTCAATGAGCAGTTCTTC,CASTQGALNEQFF
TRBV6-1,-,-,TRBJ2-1,TGTGCCAGCAAGTTTGAGACGAGCTCCTACAATGAGCAGTTCTTC,CASKFETSSYNEQFF
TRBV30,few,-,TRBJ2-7,TGTGCCTTAACAGGGAGGAACGAGCAGTACTTC,CALTGRNEQYF
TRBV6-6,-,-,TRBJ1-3,TGTGCCAGCAGTTACGGCAGGGGTACTGGAAACACCATATATTTT,CASSYGRGTGNTIYF
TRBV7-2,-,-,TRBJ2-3,TGTGCCAGCAGCCCGGGTCTGGACGGTAGCACAGATACGCAGTATTTT,CASSPGLDGSTDTQYF
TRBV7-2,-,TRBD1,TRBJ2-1,TGTGCCAGCAGCCCTTTGACAGGGAAGGCGCAGTTCTTC,CASSPLTGKAQFF
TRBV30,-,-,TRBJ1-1,TGTGCCTTACGACAGATTGAAGCTTTCTTT,CALRQIEAFF
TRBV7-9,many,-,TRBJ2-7,TGTGCCAGCAGCCCCCAATACGAGCAGTACTTC,CASSPQYEQYF
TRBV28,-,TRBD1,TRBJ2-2,TGTGCCAGCAGTTTATCGGGACAGGGAAAGTCCGGGGAGCTGTTTTTT,CASSLSGQGKSGELFF
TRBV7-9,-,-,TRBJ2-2,TGTGCCAGCAGCCGGAACTACTACAACACCGGGGAGCTGTTTTTT,CASSRNYYNTGELFF
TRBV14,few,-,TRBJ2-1,TGTGCCAGCAGCCAATACAATGAGCAGTTCTTC,CASSQYNEQFF
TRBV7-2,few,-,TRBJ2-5,TGTGCCAGCAGGTTATACCAAGAGACCCAGTACTTC,CASRLYQETQYF
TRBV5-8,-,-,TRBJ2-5,TGTGCCAGCAGCTGGGTGGGGGGCCAAGAGACCCAGTACTTC,CASSWVGGQETQYF
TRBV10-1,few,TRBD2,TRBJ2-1,TGCGCCAGCAGTGGAGGGGGGACTAGCGGGTACAATGAGCAGTTCTTC,CASSGGGTSGYNEQFF
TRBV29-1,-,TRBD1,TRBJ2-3,TGCAGCGTTGTGGTAGGGGGCGACGATACGCAGTATTTT,CSVVVGGDDTQYF
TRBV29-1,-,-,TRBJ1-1,TGCAGCGTCCTGACAGTGTTGGGAGCTTTCTTT,CSVLTVLGAFF
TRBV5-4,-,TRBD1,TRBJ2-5,TGTGCCAGCAGCCCTGGACAGGGAGGAGAGACCCAGTACTTC,CASSPGQGGETQYF
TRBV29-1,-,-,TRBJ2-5,TGCAGCGTTGAATGGGGGATCCAAGAGACCCAGTACTTC,CSVEWGIQETQYF
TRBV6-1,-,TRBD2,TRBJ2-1,TGTGCCAGCAGTGAGGGGGGGGTGCCCGCCGCCTACAATGAGCAGTTCTTC,CASSEGGVPAAYNEQFF
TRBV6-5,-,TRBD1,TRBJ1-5,TGTGCCAGCAGCGACAGGGTCCAAGGGCCCCAGCATTTT,CASSDRVQGPQHF
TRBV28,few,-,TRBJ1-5,TGTGCCAGCAGTTCTCCAGATCAGCCCCAGCATTTT,CASSSPDQPQHF
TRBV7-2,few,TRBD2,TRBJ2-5,TGTGCCAGCAGCTCCTGGACTAGCGGGAGGGAGACCCAGTACTTC,CASSSWTSGRETQYF
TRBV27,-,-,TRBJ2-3,TGTGCCAGCAGTTTACGGGGGTCCACGGATACGCAGTATTTT,CASSLRGSTDTQYF
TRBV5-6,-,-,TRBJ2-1,TGTGCCAGCAGCTTGGCGGACAATGAGCAGTTCTTC,CASSLADNEQFF
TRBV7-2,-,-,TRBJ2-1,TGTGCCAGCAGCTTGGATGGAGTAATCGATGAGCAGTTCTTC,CASSLDGVIDEQFF
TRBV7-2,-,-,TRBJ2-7,TGTGCCAGCAGCTTGACCGAGGGGGTTGGTTACTACGAGCAGTACTTC,CASSLTEGVGYYEQYF
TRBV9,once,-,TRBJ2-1,TGTGCCAGCAGCGTCGGCGGGATCTCCTACAATGAGCAGTTCTTC,CASSVGGISYNEQFF
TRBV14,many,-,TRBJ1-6,TGTGCCAGCAGCCAAGAGAGAGGCAGGATGGATTCACCCCTCCACTTT,CASSQERGRMDSPLHF
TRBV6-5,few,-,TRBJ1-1,TGTGCCAGTTCATCTACAGGGATGAACACTGAAGCTTTCTTT,CASSSTGMNTEAFF
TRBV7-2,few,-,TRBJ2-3,TGTGCCAGCAGCTTAGGTGGCCCCCAAGATACGCAGTATTTT,CASSLGGPQDTQYF
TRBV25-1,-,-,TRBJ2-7,TGTGCCAGCAGCGATGGGGGGGCCGACTCCTACGAGCAGTACTTC,CASSDGGADSYEQYF
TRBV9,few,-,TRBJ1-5,TGTGCCAGCAGCGTAGGGACACTGAATCAGCCCCAGCATTTT,CASSVGTLNQPQHF
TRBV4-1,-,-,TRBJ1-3,TGCGCCAGCAGCCAAATCATCGGTCGGAAGGGATCCGACGACACCATATATTTT,CASSQIIGRKGSDDTIYF
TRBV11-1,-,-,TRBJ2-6,TGTGCCAGCAGCTTTGCCCAGGGCGGTGGGGCCAACGTCCTGACTTTC,CASSFAQGGGANVLTF
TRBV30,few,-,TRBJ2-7,TGTGCCTGGAGTGTGGGCGGAACCTACGAGCAGTACTTC,CAWSVGGTYEQYF
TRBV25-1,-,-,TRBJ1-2,TGTGCCAGCAGTTCGCCGAACAGGGAGAACTATGGCTACACCTTC,CASSSPNRENYGYTF